Listed below are T cell receptor beta chains from one sample, sequenced in a study of human T cells and chemical hapten exposure. One entry per CDR3 protein, called by TCRdb with MiXCR from the RACE reads. The table lists 150,000 to 200,000 distinct CDR3 sequences, more than 25% of them singletons. The sequencing here drew on whole blood, taken in connection with sensitization to the hapten diphenylcyclopropenone (DPC). The receptors were gathered from a woman in her twenties or thirties with alopecia areata. Some clones in this sample may be carry-over from other donors' samples. Each CDR3 is given with its conserved first and last residue. A D gene is named only where the DNA matches it firmly. Only some rows state a clone size, as once, few, many or a class for expanded clones.

>TRBV7-2|NA|TRBJ2-7|13|NA
TGTGCCAGCAGCTTGCGGGGTGCCTACGAGCAGTACTTC
CASSLRGAYEQYF
>TRBV18|NA|TRBJ2-1|16|few
TGTGCCAGCTCATCTAACTCCCCGGGCCCGTACAATGAGCAGTTCTTC
CASSSNSPGPYNEQFF
>TRBV29-1|NA|TRBJ1-2|14|few
TGCAGCGTTGAAGAGGTGGCCGATCACTATGGCTACACCTTC
CSVEEVADHYGYTF
>TRBV20-1|TRBD1|TRBJ1-6|15|few
TGCAGTGCTAGCCTCCCGGGACAGGGTCGTTCACCCCTCCACTTT
CSASLPGQGRSPLHF
>TRBV9|NA|TRBJ2-7|13|few
TGTGCCAGCAGCGTAGATCTAGCAAGCGAGCAGTACTTC
CASSVDLASEQYF
>TRBV28|NA|TRBJ2-1|15|many
TGTGCCAGCATCGGGACGTCCGAGTCCTACAATGAGCAGTTCTTC
CASIGTSESYNEQFF
>TRBV7-9|NA|TRBJ1-5|12|few
TGTGCCAGCAGCAATAGTATGGAGCCCCAGCATTTT
CASSNSMEPQHF
>TRBV7-2|NA|TRBJ1-3|15|NA
TGTGCCAGCAGCCAAGGACTTAACTCTGGAAACACCATATATTTT
CASSQGLNSGNTIYF
>TRBV7-9|NA|TRBJ1-1|15|NA
TGTGCCAGCAGCTTAAGTAGTAGAGGGGAGCCTGAAGCTTTCTTT
CASSLSSRGEPEAFF
>TRBV5-5|NA|TRBJ2-2|16|few
TGTGCCAGCAGCTTGACCGGAGGAGCCTCCACCGGGGAGCTGTTTTTT
CASSLTGGASTGELFF
>TRBV28|NA|TRBJ1-5|12|NA
TGTGCCAGCAGCCTCCCCCACCAGCCCCAGCATTTT
CASSLPHQPQHF
>TRBV9|NA|TRBJ2-7|14|NA
TGTGCCAGCAGCGAGGGACTCGAGCTCTACGAGCAGTACTTC
CASSEGLELYEQYF
>TRBV18|NA|TRBJ1-2|16|NA
TGTGCCAGCTCACCAATTCCAGTCCGGGGGGACTATGGCTACACCTTC
CASSPIPVRGDYGYTF
>TRBV5-1|NA|TRBJ2-3|15|few
TGCGCCAGCAGCTTAGAGGGACATGAGACAGATACGCAGTATTTT
CASSLEGHETDTQYF
>TRBV11-2|TRBD1|TRBJ2-7|15|NA
TGTGCCAGCAGCTCACGACAGGGTTTCTCCTACGAGCAGTACTTC
CASSSRQGFSYEQYF
>TRBV7-2|TRBD1|TRBJ2-5|13|few
TGTGCCAGCAGACGTACAGGGGTTGAGACCCAGTACTTC
CASRRTGVETQYF
>TRBV28|TRBD2|TRBJ2-5|14|once
TGTGCCAGCAGTCCTAGCGGGAGGCAGGAGACCCAGTACTTC
CASSPSGRQETQYF
>TRBV5-1|TRBD1|TRBJ2-1|15|NA
TGCGCCAGCAGCAACCAGGGGGCCTCCTACAATGAGCAGTTCTTC
CASSNQGASYNEQFF
>TRBV25-1|NA|TRBJ2-1|14|few
TGTGCCAGCAGTGAGGAAGGGCCGGGCAATGAGCAGTTCTTC
CASSEEGPGNEQFF
>TRBV4-3|NA|TRBJ2-7|15|NA
TGCGCCAGCAGCCAAGATCTCAGGGTTTCCTACGAGCAGTACTTC
CASSQDLRVSYEQYF
>TRBV9|TRBD2|TRBJ2-1|13|NA
TGTGCCAGCAGCGTTGGCGGGAGCAATGAGCAGTTCTTC
CASSVGGSNEQFF
>TRBV28|TRBD2|TRBJ2-1|14|NA
TGTGCCAGCAGCGGGGGGGGGCGCTACAATGAGCAGTTCTTC
CASSGGGRYNEQFF
>TRBV7-9|TRBD1|TRBJ1-1|15|NA
TGTGCCAGCAGCGCCCCCGGACAGGGCGGCGCTGAAGCTTTCTTT
CASSAPGQGGAEAFF